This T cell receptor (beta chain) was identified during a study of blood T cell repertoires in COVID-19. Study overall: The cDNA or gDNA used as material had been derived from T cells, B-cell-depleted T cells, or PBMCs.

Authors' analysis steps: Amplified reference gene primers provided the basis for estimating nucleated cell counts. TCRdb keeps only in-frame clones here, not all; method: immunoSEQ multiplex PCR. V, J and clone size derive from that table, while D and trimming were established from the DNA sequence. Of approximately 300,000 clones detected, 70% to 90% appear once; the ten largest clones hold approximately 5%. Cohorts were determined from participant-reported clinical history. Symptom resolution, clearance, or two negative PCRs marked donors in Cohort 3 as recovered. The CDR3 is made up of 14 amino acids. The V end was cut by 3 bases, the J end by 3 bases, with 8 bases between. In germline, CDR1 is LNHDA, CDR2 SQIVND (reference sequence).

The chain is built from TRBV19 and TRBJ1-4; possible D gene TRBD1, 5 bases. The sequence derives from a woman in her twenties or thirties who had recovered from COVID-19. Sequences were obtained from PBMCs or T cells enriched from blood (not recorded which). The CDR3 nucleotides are TGTGCCAGTAGTATGCGGGACGCTAATGAAAAACTGTTTTTT. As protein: CASSMRDANEKLFF.